What follows describes a single TCR beta chain. Its antigen is not identified. The data belong to a study of PD-1 blockade in classical Hodgkin lymphoma. Overall study context: Intravenous delivery of nivolumab at 3 mg/kg to patients occurred every 2 weeks. Findings of the study overall: Baseline diversity resembling that of newly diagnosed patients was seen in complete responders. Nivolumab starters within 1 year of ASCT were excluded. Nothing has yet pinned down what causes the repertoire differences, possibly disease activity or prior therapy.

The germline gives CDR1 SGHVS, CDR2 FNYEAQ. The CDR3 contains 13 residues. V lost 3 bases, J lost 6 bases, and 12 bases lay in between. Time point reported: cycle 4 day 1 (C4D1), after more than five weeks of nivolumab. Relapses following autologous stem cell transplantation were seen in all patients, with brentuximab vedotin exposure varying. The method was immunoSEQ multiplex PCR; TCRdb's version includes in-frame clones alone and lacks a portion of them. Here the sample spans around 25,000 clones, around 87% being singletons. The source material was peripheral blood mononuclear cells (PBMCs), sampled before the fourth cycle of nivolumab. This chain uses TRBV7-6 with TRBJ2-7, with a tentative D call TRBD1 (6 bases). This TCR was sampled from a human donor with classical Hodgkin lymphoma. The CDR3 coding sequence is TGTGCCAGCAGCTTTCAGGGGCGTGCCGAGCAGTACTTC. Amino acids: CASSFQGRAEQYF.